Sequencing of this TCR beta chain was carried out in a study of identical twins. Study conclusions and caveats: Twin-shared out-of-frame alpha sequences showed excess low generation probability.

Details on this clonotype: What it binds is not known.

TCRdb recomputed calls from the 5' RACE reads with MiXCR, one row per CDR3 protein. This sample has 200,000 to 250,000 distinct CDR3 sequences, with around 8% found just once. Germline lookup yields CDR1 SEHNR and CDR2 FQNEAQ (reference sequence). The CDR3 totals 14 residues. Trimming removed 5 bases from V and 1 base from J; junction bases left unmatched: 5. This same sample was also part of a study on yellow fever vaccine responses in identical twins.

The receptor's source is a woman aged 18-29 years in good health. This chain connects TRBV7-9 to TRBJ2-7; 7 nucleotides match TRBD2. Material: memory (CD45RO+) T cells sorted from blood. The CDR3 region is CASSVGGESYEQYF. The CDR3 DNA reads TGTGCCAGCAGCGTGGGGGGGGAGTCCTACGAGCAGTACTTC.